This TCR beta chain was documented in a study of blood T cell repertoires in COVID-19. Sequenced by immunoSEQ multiplex PCR; TCRdb stores in-frame clones only, minus some. The table records 200,000 to 250,000 clones, more than 70% of them present only once. Only one count was recorded for this clone. Participant-given clinical history determined each cohort assignment. The sample consisted of PBMCs or T cells enriched from blood (not recorded which). The TCR sequence derives from a woman between 45 and 60 years old who had recovered from COVID-19.

The CDR3 DNA is TGTGCCAGCAGCCCACAACAGGAGGGCAATGAGCAGTTCTTC. This sequence encodes CASSPQQEGNEQFF. The V call is TRBV9, the J call TRBJ2-1, with D possibly TRBD2 on 6 matching bases. V was clipped by 4 bases and J by 6 bases, with 14 bases between them. The CDR3 loop spans 14 amino acids. In germline, CDR1 is SGDLS, CDR2 YYNGEE.